The table lists the clone carrying this TCR beta chain with many counts. The antigen is unknown. Researchers took RNA transcripts and amplified the TCR beta CDR3 regions from them. First-round RT-PCR of the TCR CDR3 relied on the HTBI primer set. MiXCR was run by TCRdb on the multiplex PCR reads, yielding one entry per CDR3 protein. The sample includes about 300,000 distinct CDR3 sequences, roughly 18% of them seen just once. Disease lasting under 3 months, a NOSPECS grade of at least 4, and a Clinical Activity Score of at least 3 were features of the ophthalmopathy patients. This sample stems from a study of T cells in Graves' hyperthyroidism and ophthalmopathy. Looking at the study overall: Prior to any treatment, at the point of initial diagnosis, peripheral blood was collected.

Study findings and constraints: Most clonotypes expanded in the thyroid (above 0.001) were also present in blood.

The TCR sequence derives from a man over 45 with Graves' ophthalmopathy. Material for sequencing was blood.

Here the CDR3 DNA reads TGTGCCAGCAGTCCCCTTTTTGTTTACAATGAGCAGTTCTTC. Its protein is CASSPLFVYNEQFF. The rearrangement links TRBV28 to TRBJ2-1; no clear D gene. CDR1 and CDR2 from the germline V gene are MDHEN and SYDVKM. The V end lost 5 bases, the J end lost 4 bases, and 12 bases lay between the germline ends. This CDR3 comprises 14 residues.